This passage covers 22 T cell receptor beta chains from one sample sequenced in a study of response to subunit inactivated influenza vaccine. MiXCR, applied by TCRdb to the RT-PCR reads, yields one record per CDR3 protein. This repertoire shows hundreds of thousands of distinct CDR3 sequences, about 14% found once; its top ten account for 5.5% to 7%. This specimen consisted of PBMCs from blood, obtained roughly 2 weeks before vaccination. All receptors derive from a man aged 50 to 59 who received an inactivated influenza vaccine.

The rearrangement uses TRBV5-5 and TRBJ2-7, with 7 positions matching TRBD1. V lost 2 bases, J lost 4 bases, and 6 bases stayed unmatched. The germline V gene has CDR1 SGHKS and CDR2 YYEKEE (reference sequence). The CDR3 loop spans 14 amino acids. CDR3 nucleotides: TGTGCCAGCAGCTTAGAAACGACAGGGTACGAGCAGTACTTC. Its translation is CASSLETTGYEQYF.

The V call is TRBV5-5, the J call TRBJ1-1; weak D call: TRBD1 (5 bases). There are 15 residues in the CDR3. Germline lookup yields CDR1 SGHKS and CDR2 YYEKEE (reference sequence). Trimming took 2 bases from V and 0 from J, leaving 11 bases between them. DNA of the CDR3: TGTGCCAGCAGCTTTTGGGAGGGACTGAACACTGAAGCTTTCTTT. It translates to CASSFWEGLNTEAFF.

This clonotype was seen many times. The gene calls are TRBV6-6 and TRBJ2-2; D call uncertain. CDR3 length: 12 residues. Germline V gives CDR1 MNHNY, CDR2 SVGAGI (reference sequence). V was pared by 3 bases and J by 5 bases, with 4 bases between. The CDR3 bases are TGTGCCAGCAGTTATGGGACCGGGGAGCTGTTTTTT. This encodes CASSYGTGELFF.

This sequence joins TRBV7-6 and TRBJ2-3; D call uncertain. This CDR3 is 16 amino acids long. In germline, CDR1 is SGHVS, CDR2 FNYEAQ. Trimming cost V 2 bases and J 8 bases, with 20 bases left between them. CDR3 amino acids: CASSLMAAGSYGTQYF. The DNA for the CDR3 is TGTGCCAGCAGCTTAATGGCGGCAGGTAGCTATGGTACGCAGTATTTT.

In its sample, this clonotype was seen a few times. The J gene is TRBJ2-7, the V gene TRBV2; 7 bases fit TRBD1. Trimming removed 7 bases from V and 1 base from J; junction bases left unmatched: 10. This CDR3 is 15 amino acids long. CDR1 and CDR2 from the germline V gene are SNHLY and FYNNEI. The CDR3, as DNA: TGTGCCAGCACAAGGAGCCCGACAGGGTCCTACGAGCAGTACTTC. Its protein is CASTRSPTGSYEQYF.

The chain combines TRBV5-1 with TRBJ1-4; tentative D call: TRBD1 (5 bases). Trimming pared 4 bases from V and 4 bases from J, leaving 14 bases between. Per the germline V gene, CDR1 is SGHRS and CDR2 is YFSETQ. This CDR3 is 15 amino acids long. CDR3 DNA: TGCGCCAGCAGCCCCGGGGCGGGAGGTAATGAAAAACTGTTTTTT. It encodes CASSPGAGGNEKLFF.

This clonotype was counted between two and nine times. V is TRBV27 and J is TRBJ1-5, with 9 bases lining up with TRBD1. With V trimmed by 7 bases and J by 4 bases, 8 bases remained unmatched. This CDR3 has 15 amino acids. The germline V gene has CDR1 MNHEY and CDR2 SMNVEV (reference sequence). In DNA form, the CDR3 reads TGTGCCAGCAAACCGGGACAGGGTCGGAATCAGCCCCAGCATTTT. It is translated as CASKPGQGRNQPQHF.

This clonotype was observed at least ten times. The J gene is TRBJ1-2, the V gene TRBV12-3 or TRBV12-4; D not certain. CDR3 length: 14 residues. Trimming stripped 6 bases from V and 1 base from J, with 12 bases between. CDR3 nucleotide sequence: TGTGCCAGCAGCCGCTACAGCAATAACTATGGCTACACCTTC. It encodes CASSRYSNNYGYTF.

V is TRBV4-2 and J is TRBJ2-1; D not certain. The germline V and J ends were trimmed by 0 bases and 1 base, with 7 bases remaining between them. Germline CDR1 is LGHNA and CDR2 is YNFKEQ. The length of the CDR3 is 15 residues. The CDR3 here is CASSQEVGSYNEQFF. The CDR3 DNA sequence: TGTGCCAGCAGCCAAGAAGTTGGGTCCTACAATGAGCAGTTCTTC.

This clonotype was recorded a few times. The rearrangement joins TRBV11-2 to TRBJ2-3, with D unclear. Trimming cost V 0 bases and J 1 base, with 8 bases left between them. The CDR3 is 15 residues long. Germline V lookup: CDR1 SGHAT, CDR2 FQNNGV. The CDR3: CASSLDTRGTDTQYF. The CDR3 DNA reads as TGTGCCAGCAGCTTAGACACTCGCGGCACAGATACGCAGTATTTT.

CDR3 nucleotide sequence: TGTGCCAGCAGCTCATATAGCGGGGGGTCCTACGAGCAGTACTTC. It encodes CASSSYSGGSYEQYF. The chain combines TRBV3-1 with TRBJ2-7; TRBD2 agrees at 10 bases. The V segment lost 5 bases and the J segment 1 base; nucleotides outside the gene matches: 5. This CDR3 comprises 15 residues. Per germline, CDR1 LGHDT and CDR2 YNNKEL (reference sequence).

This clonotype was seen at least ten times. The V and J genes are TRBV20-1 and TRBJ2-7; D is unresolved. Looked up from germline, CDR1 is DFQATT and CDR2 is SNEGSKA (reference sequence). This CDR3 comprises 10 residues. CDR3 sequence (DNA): TGCAGCGCGTTAAAAATGGAGCAGTACTTC. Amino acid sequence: CSALKMEQYF.

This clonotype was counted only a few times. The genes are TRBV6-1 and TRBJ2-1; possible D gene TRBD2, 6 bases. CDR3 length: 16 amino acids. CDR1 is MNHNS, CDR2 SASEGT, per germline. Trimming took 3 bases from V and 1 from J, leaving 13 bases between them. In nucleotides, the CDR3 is TGTGCCAGCAGTGAGAGTTTGGGGAGGTCCTACAATGAGCAGTTCTTC. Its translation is CASSESLGRSYNEQFF.

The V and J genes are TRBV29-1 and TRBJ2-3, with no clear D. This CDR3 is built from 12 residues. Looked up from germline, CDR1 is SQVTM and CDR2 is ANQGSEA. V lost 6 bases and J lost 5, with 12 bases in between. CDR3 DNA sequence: TGCAGCGTCAAGTCTGTAAGAGATACGCAGTATTTT. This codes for CSVKSVRDTQYF.

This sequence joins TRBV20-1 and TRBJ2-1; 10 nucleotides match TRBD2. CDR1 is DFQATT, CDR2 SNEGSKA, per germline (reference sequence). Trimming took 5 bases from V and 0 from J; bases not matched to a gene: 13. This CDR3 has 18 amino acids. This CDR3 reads CSAPSGTSVSSSYNEQFF. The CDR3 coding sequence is TGCAGTGCTCCATCCGGGACTAGCGTCTCGAGCTCCTACAATGAGCAGTTCTTC.

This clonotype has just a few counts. CDR3 region: CASSLLGAPYNEQFF. The CDR3 DNA reads as TGTGCCAGCAGTTTACTCGGGGCCCCTTACAATGAGCAGTTCTTC. The rearrangement uses TRBV2 and TRBJ2-1, with D perhaps TRBD1 or TRBD2 (5 bases each). Trimming pared 5 bases from V and 4 bases from J, leaving 15 bases between. The germline V gene encodes CDR1 SNHLY and CDR2 FYNNEI. CDR3 length equals 15 residues.

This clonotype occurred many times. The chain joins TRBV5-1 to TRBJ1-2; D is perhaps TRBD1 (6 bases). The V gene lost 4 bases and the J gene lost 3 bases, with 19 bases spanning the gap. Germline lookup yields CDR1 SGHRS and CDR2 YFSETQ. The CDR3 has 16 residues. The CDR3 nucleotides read TGCGCCAGCAGCAAGTTTACGACAGGTCAAGACTATGGCTACACCTTC. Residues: CASSKFTTGQDYGYTF. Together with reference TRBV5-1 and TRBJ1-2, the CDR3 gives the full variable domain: KAGVTQTPRYLIKTRGQQVTLSCSPISGHRSVSWYQQTPGQGLQFLFEYFSETQRNKGNFPGRFSGRQFSNSRSEMNVSTLELGDSALYLCASSKFTTGQDYGYTFGSGTRLTVV.

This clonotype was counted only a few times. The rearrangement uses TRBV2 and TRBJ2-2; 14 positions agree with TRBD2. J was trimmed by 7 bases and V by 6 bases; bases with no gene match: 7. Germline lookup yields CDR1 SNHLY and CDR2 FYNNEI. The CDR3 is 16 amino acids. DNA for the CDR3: TGTGCCAGCAGAGGGACTAGCGGGAGTTCCGGCGGGGAGCTGTTTTTT. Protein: CASRGTSGSSGGELFF. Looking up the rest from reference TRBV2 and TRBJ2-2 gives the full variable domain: EPEVTQTPSHQVTQMGQEVILRCVPISNHLYFYWYRQILGQKVEFLVSFYNNEISEKSEIFDDQFSVERPDGSNFTLKIRSTKLEDSAMYFCASRGTSGSSGGELFFGEGSRLTVL.

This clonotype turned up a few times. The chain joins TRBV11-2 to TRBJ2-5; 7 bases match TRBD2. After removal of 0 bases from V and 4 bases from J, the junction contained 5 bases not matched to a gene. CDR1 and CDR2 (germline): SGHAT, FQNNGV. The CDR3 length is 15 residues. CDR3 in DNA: TGTGCCAGCAGCTTAGATCGACTAGCAAGAGAGACCCAGTACTTC. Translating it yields CASSLDRLARETQYF.

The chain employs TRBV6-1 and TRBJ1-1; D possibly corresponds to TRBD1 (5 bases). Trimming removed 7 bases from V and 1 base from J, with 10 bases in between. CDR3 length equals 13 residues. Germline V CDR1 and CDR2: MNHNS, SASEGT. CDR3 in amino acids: CASNRGTNTEAFF. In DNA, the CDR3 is TGTGCCAGCAACCGGGGGACGAACACTGAAGCTTTCTTT.

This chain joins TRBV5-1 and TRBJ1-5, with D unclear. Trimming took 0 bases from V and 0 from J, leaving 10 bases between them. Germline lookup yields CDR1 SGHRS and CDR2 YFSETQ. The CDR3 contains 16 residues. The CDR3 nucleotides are TGCGCCAGCAGCTTGGCACCAGGTCATAGCAATCAGCCCCAGCATTTT. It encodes CASSLAPGHSNQPQHF.

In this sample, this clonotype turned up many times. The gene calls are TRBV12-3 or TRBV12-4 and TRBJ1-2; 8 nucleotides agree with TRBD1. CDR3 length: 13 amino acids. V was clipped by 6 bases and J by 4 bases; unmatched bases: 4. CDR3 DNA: TGTGCCAGCAGCGACACAGGGGGCTATGGCTACACCTTC. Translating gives CASSDTGGYGYTF.